This T cell receptor beta chain was found in a study of resident and recirculating memory T cells in vitiligo (dated by TCRdb to the late 2010s). General notes on the study: For TCR beta sequencing, each of a few stable vitiligo patients provided PBMCs along with epidermis taken by shave biopsy from two lesional and two nonlesional sites. Without any cell sorting, samples were homogenized immediately before genomic DNA was extracted using the Qiagen DNeasy Blood & Tissue Kit. The human TCR beta sequencing tested whether specific clones in lesional vitiligo skin differed from clones in nonlesional skin and blood. The full study reports these points: Even within a single patient, overlap and correlation analysis found no significant repertoire overlap between any biopsies apart from each lesion compared with itself. No unique dominant TCR clone was detected, and clonality varied among vitiligo lesions. Because TCR sequences were not shared across biopsy sites or across patients, the findings suggest that different lesions are infiltrated by different T cell clones, a pattern described as private specificity. Future mechanistic studies are needed so that the relative contributions of the lesion-infiltrating T cell clones and of human Trm versus Tcm pools can be evaluated.

Of note for this clone: This clone's antigen is unknown. No base quality values were provided; no much bigger clone lies one nucleotide off.

Compared with germline, V lacks 0 bases and J lacks 0 bases; bases without a gene match: 9. The germline V gene specifies SGHRS as CDR1 and YFSETQ as CDR2. The CDR3 contains 18 residues, cysteine and phenylalanine counted. CDR3 DNA only is kept here, 54 bases in frame from base 1. Vitiligo counted as stable when lesions had not changed during the previous 6 months. Stable patients also had to lack confetti depigmentation, a clinical sign of active vitiligo. Anyone who had been treated within the previous three months was excluded from the study. PBMCs were isolated from heparinized blood by Ficoll density gradient centrifugation and then flash-frozen. The immunoSEQ hsTCRB kit was used to amplify TCR beta chains from genomic DNA. The immunoSEQ service ran the sequencing of the TCR beta libraries on an Illumina MiSeq instrument. On the authors' methods: The immunoSEQ Analyzer was used to analyze the repertoire data. The clones in this table, taken by TCRdb from immuneACCESS, are in-frame only. Not every clone is retained; where verified, under half of the shortfall comes from an unresolved V gene, and the cause of the rest is unknown. The V and J calls and clone size were taken over from that table, and D and trimming were inferred from the DNA. The sample profile shows 70,000 to 75,000 clones; more than 85% of them were found once. 4.9% of the sample is held by the ten biggest clonotypes.

Recombination joined TRBV5-1 with TRBJ2-1; 7 of the junction bases match TRBD1. The source is a male donor with vitiligo. Sequenced input: blood. The CDR3 corresponds to CASSLGSGTASSYNEQFF. The DNA is as follows: TGCGCCAGCAGCTTGGGCTCCGGGACAGCTAGCTCCTACAATGAGCAGTTCTTC.